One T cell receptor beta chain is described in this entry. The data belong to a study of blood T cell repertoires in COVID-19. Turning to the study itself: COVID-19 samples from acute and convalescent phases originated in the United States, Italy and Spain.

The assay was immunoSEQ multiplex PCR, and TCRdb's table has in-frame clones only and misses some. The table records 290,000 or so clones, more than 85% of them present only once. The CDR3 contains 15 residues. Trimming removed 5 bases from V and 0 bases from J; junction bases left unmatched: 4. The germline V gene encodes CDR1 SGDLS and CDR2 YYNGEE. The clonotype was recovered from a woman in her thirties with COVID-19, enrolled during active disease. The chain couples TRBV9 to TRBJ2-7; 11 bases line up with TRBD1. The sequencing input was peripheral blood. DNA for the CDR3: TGTGCCAGCAGTGAGGGACAGGGGGTCTCCTACGAGCAGTACTTC. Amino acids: CASSEGQGVSYEQYF.